This TCR beta chain was sequenced for a study of glioma-infiltrating T cells. Study-wide results and limits: Tissue and blood shared very few CDR3 sequences. Non-neoplastic patients had below-expected tissue-blood divergence, while all gliomas exceeded expectation.

Per germline, CDR1 MNHEY and CDR2 SMNVEV (reference sequence). The CDR3 runs 11 residues. V gave up 8 bases and J gave up 6 bases, with 8 bases separating them. This clonotype has at least ten counts. The antigen remains unidentified. Using RNA template, CDR3s of TCR alpha and beta were amplified with iRepertoire arm-PCR. Tissue mRNA or PBMC total RNA, 100-400 ng, went into one-step reverse transcription and amplification. In TCRdb, the multiplex PCR reads were re-called with MiXCR into one record per CDR3 protein. The data contain 160,000 or so distinct CDR3 sequences, more than 35% of them seen just once; the ten biggest clones take up around 4.9%.

The sequencing input was glioma tissue, nonneoplastic brain tissue, or PBMCs (not recorded which). The chain recombines TRBV27 with TRBJ2-4, with unresolved D. This TCR came from a human donor with low-grade glioma or glioblastoma, undergoing nonglioma brain surgery, or in good health (not recorded which). The CDR3 region is CASPPLNIQYF. In DNA, the CDR3 is TGTGCCAGCCCTCCTCTAAACATTCAGTACTTC.